These T cell receptor beta chains were read from a single sample in a study of CXCR3-negative and CXCR3-positive naive CD8 T cells. No DNA is given; TCRdb re-called the 5' RACE reads and lists each CDR3 protein once. This repertoire includes about 130,000 distinct CDR3 sequences. Sequencing used naive CXCR3+ CD8+ T cells from blood. Every receptor here comes from a human donor in good health. Some clones in this sample may be carry-over from other donors' samples. Each CDR3 is given with its conserved first and last residue.

CDR3aa	v_gene	j_gene	len
CASSYSEGFYYGYTF	TRBV6-2/TRBV6-3	TRBJ1-2	15
CASSLVASGILYNEQFF	TRBV7-8	TRBJ2-1	17
CASSQDTKRRGSGELFF	TRBV4-3	TRBJ2-2	17
CASSWSDRQPQHF	TRBV7-8	TRBJ1-5	13
CSARATRATGVDTEAFF	TRBV20-1	TRBJ1-1	17
CATSGGERDTGELFF	TRBV24-1	TRBJ2-2	15
CSSVVRKSSYEQYF	TRBV20-1	TRBJ2-7	14
CSARWRGSDTQYF	TRBV20-1	TRBJ2-3	13
CASSFLAGDEQFF	TRBV28	TRBJ2-1	13
CASSLYRANTEAFF	TRBV28	TRBJ1-1	14
CASSLLGHEQYF	TRBV27	TRBJ2-7	12
CASSTAGPVYEQYF	TRBV7-2	TRBJ2-7	14
CASSITQGGHHYEQYF	TRBV19	TRBJ2-7	16
CSVLGGSYEQYF	TRBV29-1	TRBJ2-7	12
CSAGLETGELFF	TRBV29-1	TRBJ2-2	12
CSVPGTLNTGELFF	TRBV29-1	TRBJ2-2	14
CASSLVGYRAFF	TRBV7-2	TRBJ1-1	12
CSARSGDTEAFF	TRBV20-1	TRBJ1-1	12
CASSQDPLVFDTGELFF	TRBV3-1	TRBJ2-2	17
CASSLGPTGSSNNEQFF	TRBV7-9	TRBJ2-1	17
CASAQDLGNNEQFF	TRBV7-2	TRBJ2-1	14
CASSSSGLISYEQYF	TRBV7-3	TRBJ2-7	15
CSVADSNTGELFF	TRBV29-1	TRBJ2-2	13
CASRPPRERGGNTIYF	TRBV4-3	TRBJ1-3	16
CASSVTGYVAEAFF	TRBV7-3	TRBJ1-1	14
CASSPTPDPSYNEQFF	TRBV9	TRBJ2-1	16
CASSSRDSQETQYF	TRBV7-9	TRBJ2-5	14
CATSRAYNEQFF	TRBV15	TRBJ2-1	12
CASSQDVTGGLNTEAFF	TRBV4-2	TRBJ1-1	17
CASSSRDWDQPQHF	TRBV28	TRBJ1-5	14
CSARDAWETSGGDYNEQFF	TRBV20-1	TRBJ2-1	19